This TCR beta chain appears in the sequencing data of a study of technical replicates of blood from a few donors. TCRdb's copy holds only in-frame clones and misses some; the assay was immunoSEQ multiplex PCR. The sample has around 80,000 clones, 94% seen once; the top ten hold less than 0.4%. V was pared by 8 bases and J by 5 bases, with 9 bases of the junction left unmatched. Germline CDR1 reads MNHEY; CDR2 reads SMNVEV (reference sequence). The length of the CDR3 is 15 residues. This sequence originates from a human donor in good health. The chain joins TRBV27 to TRBJ2-5, with TRBD2 matching 12 bases. What was sequenced was T cells isolated from PBMCs. The CDR3 nucleotides are TGTGCCAGCGGCTCACTAGCGGGGGGTTTGGAGACCCAGTACTTC. It yields the protein CASGSLAGGLETQYF.